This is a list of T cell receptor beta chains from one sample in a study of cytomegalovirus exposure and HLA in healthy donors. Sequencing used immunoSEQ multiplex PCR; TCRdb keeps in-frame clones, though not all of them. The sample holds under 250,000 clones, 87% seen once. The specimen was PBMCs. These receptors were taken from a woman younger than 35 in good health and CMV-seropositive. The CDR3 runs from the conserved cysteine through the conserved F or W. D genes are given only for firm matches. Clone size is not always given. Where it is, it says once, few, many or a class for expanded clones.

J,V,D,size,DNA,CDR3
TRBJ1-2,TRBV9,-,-,TGTGCCAGCAGCGTAGTCCAGGGATCGTCTGGCTACACCTTC,CASSVVQGSSGYTF
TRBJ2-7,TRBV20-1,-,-,TGCAGTGCTAGTCGGGGTTACGAGCAGTACTTC,CSASRGYEQYF
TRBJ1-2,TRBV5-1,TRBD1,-,TGCGCCAGCAGCGCAGGGACAGTCTATGGCTACACCTTC,CASSAGTVYGYTF
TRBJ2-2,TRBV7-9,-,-,TGTGCCAGCACCTCCCCGGGGAGCGGCTCCGGGGAGCTGTTTTTT,CASTSPGSGSGELFF
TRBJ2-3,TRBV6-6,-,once,TGTGCCAGCAGTTACGCTCCACTAGTGAGCACAGATACGCAGTATTTT,CASSYAPLVSTDTQYF
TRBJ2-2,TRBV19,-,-,TGTGCCAGTGGGGAGGCCGGGGAGCTGTTTTTT,CASGEAGELFF
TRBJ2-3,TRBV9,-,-,TGTGCCAGCAGCGTAGTGGAGGGTCCCTACACAGATACGCAGTATTTT,CASSVVEGPYTDTQYF
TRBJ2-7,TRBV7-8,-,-,TGTGCCAGCAGCTTAGCTCAGGCCCGCTACGAGCAGTACTTC,CASSLAQARYEQYF
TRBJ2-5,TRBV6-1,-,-,TGTGCCAGCAGTGAGGTTTGGGGGGTCTCGGAGACCCAGTACTTC,CASSEVWGVSETQYF
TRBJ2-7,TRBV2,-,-,TGTGCCAGCAGTTTCGACAGGCGCTACGAGCAGTACTTC,CASSFDRRYEQYF
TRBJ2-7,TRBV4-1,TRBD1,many,TGCGCCAGCAGCCAAGAGGAAGGGACAGGGGGCTACGAGCAGTACTTC,CASSQEEGTGGYEQYF
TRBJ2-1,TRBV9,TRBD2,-,TGTGCCAGCAGCGTCCAGTCCGGGACTAGAGATAATGAGCAGTTCTTC,CASSVQSGTRDNEQFF
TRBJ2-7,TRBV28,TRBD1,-,TGTGCCAGCAGTGCCGGGACAGGGCGGTACGAGCAGTACTTC,CASSAGTGRYEQYF
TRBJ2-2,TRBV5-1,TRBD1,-,TGCGCCAGCAGCTTACAGGGGGCTGGGACCGGGGAGCTGTTTTTT,CASSLQGAGTGELFF
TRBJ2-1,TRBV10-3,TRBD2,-,TGTGCCATCAGTGCTTCTAGCGGGAGGACACAAGCGCAGTTCTTC,CAISASSGRTQAQFF
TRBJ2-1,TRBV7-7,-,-,TGTGCCAGCAGCCCAGAGCGGTACAATGAGCAGTTCTTC,CASSPERYNEQFF
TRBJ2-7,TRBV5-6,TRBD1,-,TGTGCCAGCAGCCGGAGGACAGGGGGTCTCTACGAGCAGTACTTC,CASSRRTGGLYEQYF
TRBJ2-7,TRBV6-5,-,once,TGTGCCAGCAGTTTTCGACAGATTGCCTACGAGCAGTACTTC,CASSFRQIAYEQYF
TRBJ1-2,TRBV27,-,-,TGTGCCAGCAGTCCGAATTTGGGCCGTAATGGCTACACCTTC,CASSPNLGRNGYTF
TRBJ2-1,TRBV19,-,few,TGTGCCAGTAGCGAGAGGAATGAGCAGTTCTTC,CASSERNEQFF